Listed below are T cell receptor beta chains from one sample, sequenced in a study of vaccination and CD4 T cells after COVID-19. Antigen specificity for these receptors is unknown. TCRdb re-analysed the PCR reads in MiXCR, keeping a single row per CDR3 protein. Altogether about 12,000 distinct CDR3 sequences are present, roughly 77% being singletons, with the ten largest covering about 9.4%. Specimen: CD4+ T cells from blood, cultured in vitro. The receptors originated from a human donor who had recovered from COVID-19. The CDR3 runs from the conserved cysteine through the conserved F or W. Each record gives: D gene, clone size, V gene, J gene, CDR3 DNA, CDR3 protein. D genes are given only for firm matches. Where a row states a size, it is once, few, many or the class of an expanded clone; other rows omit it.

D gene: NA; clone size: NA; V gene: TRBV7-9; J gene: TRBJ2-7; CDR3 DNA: TGTGCCAGCAGCTTAGGTCAGGGGAGGGAGCAGTACTTC; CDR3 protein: CASSLGQGREQYF
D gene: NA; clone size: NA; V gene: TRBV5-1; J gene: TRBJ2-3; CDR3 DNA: TGCGCCAGCAGCTCGGTCCAGCTAGGGACAGATACGCAGTATTTT; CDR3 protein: CASSSVQLGTDTQYF
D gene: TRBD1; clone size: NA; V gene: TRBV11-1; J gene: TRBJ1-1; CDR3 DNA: TGTGCCAGCAGCAGGGGACAGGGGGCGCCCGGCACTGAAGCTTTCTTT; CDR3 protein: CASSRGQGAPGTEAFF
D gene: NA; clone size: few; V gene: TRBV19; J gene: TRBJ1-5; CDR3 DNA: TGTGCCAGTCGGATCTCGGCCGGTCGGCAGCCCCAGCATTTT; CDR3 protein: CASRISAGRQPQHF
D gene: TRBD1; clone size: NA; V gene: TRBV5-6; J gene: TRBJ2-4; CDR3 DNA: TGTGCCAGCAGCTTGCAAGGCAGGGGGACGAGCATTCAGTACTTC; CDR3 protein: CASSLQGRGTSIQYF
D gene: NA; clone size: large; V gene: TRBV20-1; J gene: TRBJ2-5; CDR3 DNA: TGCAGTGCCCCCTATAGGACAGTCCAAGAGACCCAGTACTTC; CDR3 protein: CSAPYRTVQETQYF
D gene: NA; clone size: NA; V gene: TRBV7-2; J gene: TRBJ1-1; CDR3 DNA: TGTGCCAGCAGCCACGGGGGACTCAGGGAGAACACTGAAGCTTTCTTT; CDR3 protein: CASSHGGLRENTEAFF
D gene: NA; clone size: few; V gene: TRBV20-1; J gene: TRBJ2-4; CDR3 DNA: TGCAGTGCTAGAGATCTTGGCAAAAACATTCAGTACTTC; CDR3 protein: CSARDLGKNIQYF
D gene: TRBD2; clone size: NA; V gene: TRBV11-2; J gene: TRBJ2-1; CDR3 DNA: TGTGCCAGCAGCCCGAGACTAGCGGGACTGTATGAGCAGTTCTTC; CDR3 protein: CASSPRLAGLYEQFF
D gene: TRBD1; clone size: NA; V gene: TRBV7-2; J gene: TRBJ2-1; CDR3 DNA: TGTGCCAGCAGCCCCGGACAGGGTAGGGATGAGCAGTTCTTC; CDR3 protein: CASSPGQGRDEQFF
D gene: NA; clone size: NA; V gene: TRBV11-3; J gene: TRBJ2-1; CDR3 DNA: TGTGCCAGCAGCTTAGGTTCCCCCGAGAGCTCCTACAATGAGCAGTTCTTC; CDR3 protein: CASSLGSPESSYNEQFF
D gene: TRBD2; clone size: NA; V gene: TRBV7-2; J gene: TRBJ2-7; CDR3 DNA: TGTGCCAGCAGTCTGGGGCGAGCGGGGCGCTCCTACGAGCAGTACTTC; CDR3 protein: CASSLGRAGRSYEQYF
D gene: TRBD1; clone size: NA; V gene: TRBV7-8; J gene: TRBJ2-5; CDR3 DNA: TGTGCCAGCAGCCGAGACAGGGTGGTAGAGACCCAGTACTTC; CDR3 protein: CASSRDRVVETQYF
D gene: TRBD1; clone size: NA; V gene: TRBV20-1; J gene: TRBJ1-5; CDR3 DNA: TGCAGTGCTACACCCCTTGTCGGGACAGCTATCAATCAGCCCCAGCATTTT; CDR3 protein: CSATPLVGTAINQPQHF
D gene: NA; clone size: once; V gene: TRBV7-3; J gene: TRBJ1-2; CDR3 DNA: TGCGCCAGCAGCCAAGGTGGCAATACCAACTATGGCTACACCTTC; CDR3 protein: CASSQGGNTNYGYTF
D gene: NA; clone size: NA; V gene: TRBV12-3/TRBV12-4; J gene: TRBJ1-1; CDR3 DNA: TGTGCCAGCAGTTTAGATAGATGGAGAGCTTTCTTT; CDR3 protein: CASSLDRWRAFF
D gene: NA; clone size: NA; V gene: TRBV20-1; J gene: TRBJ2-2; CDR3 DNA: TGCAGTGCACCCAACGCAAGAAGGGGAGGCACCGGGGAGCTGTTTTTT; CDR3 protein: CSAPNARRGGTGELFF
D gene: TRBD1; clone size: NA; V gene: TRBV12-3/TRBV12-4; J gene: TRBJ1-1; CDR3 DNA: TGTGCCAGCAGCCGGCAGGGGGCGACTGAAGCTTTCTTT; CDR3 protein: CASSRQGATEAFF
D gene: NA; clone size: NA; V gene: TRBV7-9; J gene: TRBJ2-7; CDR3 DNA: TGTGCCAGCAGCTTAATCGGGCCGTTAGGGACCTACGAGCAGTACTTC; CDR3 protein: CASSLIGPLGTYEQYF
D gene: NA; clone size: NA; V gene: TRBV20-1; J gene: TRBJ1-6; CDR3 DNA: TGCAGTGCACCGTTAGGGGAGTATAATTCACCCCTCCACTTT; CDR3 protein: CSAPLGEYNSPLHF
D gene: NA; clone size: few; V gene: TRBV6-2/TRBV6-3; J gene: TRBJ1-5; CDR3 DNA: TGTGCCAGCACCCATGGGACTCGGCGGGGGAGCAATCAGCCCCAGCATTTT; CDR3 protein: CASTHGTRRGSNQPQHF
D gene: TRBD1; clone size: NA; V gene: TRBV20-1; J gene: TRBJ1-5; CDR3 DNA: TGCAGTGCTAGACGAACAGGGGACTATAGCAATCAGCCCCAGCATTTT; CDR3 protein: CSARRTGDYSNQPQHF
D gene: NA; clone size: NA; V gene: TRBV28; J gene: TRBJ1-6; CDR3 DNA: TGTGCCAGCAGTAGGAGGGAAGGGATTATTGTTAATTCACCCCTCCACTTT; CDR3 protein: CASSRREGIIVNSPLHF
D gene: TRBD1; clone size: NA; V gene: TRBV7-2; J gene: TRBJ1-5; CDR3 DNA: TGTGCCAGCAGCTTAGCGGCCGGGACAGGGGGTAGTCAGCCCCAGCATTTT; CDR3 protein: CASSLAAGTGGSQPQHF
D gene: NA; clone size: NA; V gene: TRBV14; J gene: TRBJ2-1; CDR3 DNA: TGTGCCAGCAGCCCCAAGTCGGGCCTGGATGAGCAGTTCTTC; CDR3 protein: CASSPKSGLDEQFF
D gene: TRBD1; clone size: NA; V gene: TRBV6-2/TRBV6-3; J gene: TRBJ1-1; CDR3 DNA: TGTGCCAGCAGAGGTACCGGGACAGGGAATCGGGAAGCTTTCTTT; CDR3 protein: CASRGTGTGNREAFF
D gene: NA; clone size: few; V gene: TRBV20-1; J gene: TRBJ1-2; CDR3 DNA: TGCAGTGTTCCTCTTACCTATGGCTACACCTTC; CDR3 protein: CSVPLTYGYTF
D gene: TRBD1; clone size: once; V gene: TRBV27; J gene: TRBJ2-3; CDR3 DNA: TGTGCCAGCAGTTCGGGGACAGGGAGGGATACGCAGTATTTT; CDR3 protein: CASSSGTGRDTQYF
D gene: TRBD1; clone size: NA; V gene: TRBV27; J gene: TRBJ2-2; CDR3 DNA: TGTGCCAGCAGTTGGGACAGGGGGACCGGGGAGCTGTTTTTT; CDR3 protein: CASSWDRGTGELFF
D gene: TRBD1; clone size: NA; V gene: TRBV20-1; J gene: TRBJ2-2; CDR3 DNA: TGCAGTGCCAAGATCACAGGGGGCTCGGTGACCGGGGAGCTGTTTTTT; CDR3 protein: CSAKITGGSVTGELFF
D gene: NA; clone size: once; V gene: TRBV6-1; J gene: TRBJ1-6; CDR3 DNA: TGTGCCAGCAGCCCCCCGGGGGGCGCTTCACCCCTCCACTTT; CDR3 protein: CASSPPGGASPLHF
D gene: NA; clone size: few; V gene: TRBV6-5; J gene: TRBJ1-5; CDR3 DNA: TGTGCCAGCAGTTACTCGGGCCAGATCAATCAGCCCCAGCATTTT; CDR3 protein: CASSYSGQINQPQHF
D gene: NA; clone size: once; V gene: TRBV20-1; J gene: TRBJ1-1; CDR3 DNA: TGCAGTGCTTCTTCAGGGTTTCAAGCTTTCTTT; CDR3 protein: CSASSGFQAFF
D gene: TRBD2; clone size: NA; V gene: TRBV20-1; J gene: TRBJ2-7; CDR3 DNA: TGCAGTGCTAGCGGTGACCTAGCGGACCCCTACGAGCAGTACTTC; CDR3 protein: CSASGDLADPYEQYF
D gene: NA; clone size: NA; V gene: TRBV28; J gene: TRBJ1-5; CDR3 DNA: TGTGCCAGCAGTTCGACCAATCAGCCCCAGCATTTT; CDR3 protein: CASSSTNQPQHF
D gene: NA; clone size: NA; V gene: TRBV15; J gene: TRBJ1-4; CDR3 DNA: TGTGCCACCAGTGTAGTGGGGAATGAAAAACTGTTTTTT; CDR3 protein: CATSVVGNEKLFF
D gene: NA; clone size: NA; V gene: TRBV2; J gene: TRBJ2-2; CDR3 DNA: TGTGCCAGCAGACAGGTCCACTCCACCGGGGAGCTGTTTTTT; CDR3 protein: CASRQVHSTGELFF
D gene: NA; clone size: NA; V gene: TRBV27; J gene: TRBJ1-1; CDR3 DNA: TGTGCCAGCAGCAACCGCCTGAACACTGAAGCTTTCTTT; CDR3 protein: CASSNRLNTEAFF
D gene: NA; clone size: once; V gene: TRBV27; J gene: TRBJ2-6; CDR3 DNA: TGTGCCAGCAGTTCCCCGAGGGGTGCGGCCGGGGCCAACGTCCTGACTTTC; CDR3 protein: CASSSPRGAAGANVLTF
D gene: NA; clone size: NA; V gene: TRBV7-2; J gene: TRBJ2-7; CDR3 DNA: TGTGCCAGCAGCACCCGGACAGTCCCCTACGAGCAGTACTTC; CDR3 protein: CASSTRTVPYEQYF
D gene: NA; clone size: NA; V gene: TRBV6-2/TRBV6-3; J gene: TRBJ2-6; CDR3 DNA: TGTGCCAGCAGTTACCTGGGGGCCTCTGGGGCCAACGTCCTGACTTTC; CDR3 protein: CASSYLGASGANVLTF
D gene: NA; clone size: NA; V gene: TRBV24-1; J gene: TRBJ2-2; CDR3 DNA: TGTGCCACCAGTGACCGCCTAGGGCCGACTCGGAAATTCCACGGGGAGCTGTTTTTT; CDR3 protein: CATSDRLGPTRKFHGELFF
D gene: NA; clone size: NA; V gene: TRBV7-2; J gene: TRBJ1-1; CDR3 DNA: TGTGCCAGCACTGGTAGGGGAATGGACCTTGAAGCTTTCTTT; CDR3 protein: CASTGRGMDLEAFF
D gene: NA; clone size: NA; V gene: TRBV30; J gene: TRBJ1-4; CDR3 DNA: TGTGCCTGGAGTGTAGCTGAAAAACTGTTTTTT; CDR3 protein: CAWSVAEKLFF
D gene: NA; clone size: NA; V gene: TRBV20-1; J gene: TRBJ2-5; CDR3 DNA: TGCAGTGCTAGAGTCACGGCAAGGGAGACCCAGTACTTC; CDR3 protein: CSARVTARETQYF
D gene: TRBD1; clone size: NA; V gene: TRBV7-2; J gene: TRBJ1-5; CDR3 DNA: TGTGCCAGCAGCTTAGGGGGACAGGGGGCAAATCAGCCCCAGCATTTT; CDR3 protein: CASSLGGQGANQPQHF
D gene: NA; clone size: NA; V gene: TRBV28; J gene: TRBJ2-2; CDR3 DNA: TGTGCCAGCATGGGACTCCAGCGGTCCGGGGAGCTGTTTTTT; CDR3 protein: CASMGLQRSGELFF
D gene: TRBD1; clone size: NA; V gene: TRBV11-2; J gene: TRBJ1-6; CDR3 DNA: TGTGCCAGCAGCTTTCGTGGTCCATCTACCGGGACAGTCGCCTCACCCCTCCACTTT; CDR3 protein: CASSFRGPSTGTVASPLHF
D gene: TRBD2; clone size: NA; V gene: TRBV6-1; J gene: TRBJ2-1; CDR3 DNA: TGTGCCAGCAGTGGACATCCGGGACTAGCGGGAGCTGTGCCTTATGGTTACAATGAGCAGTTCTTC; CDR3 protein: CASSGHPGLAGAVPYGYNEQFF
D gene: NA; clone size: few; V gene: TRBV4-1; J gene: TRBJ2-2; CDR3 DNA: TGCGCCAGCAGCCAAGCCCTAGGGGCTAGCGACGTTTCAAGGGAGCTGTTTTTT; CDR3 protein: CASSQALGASDVSRELFF
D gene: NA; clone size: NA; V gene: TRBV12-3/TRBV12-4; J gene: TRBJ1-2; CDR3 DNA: TGTGCCAGCAGTTTGGGCAACTATGGCTACACCTTC; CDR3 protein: CASSLGNYGYTF
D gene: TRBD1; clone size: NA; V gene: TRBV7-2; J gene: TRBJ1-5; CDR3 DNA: TGTGCCAGCAGCTTAGGGGCAGGGGGCACTCAGCCCCAGCATTTT; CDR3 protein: CASSLGAGGTQPQHF
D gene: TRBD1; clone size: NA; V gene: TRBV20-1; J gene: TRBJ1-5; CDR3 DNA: TGCAGTGCTGCGGACAGGTACAATCAGCCCCAGCATTTT; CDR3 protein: CSAADRYNQPQHF
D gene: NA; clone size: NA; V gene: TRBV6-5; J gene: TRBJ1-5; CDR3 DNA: TGTGCCAGCAGTTACTCGGGAGGGGTTCAGCCCCAGCATTTT; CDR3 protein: CASSYSGGVQPQHF